This TCR beta chain was sequenced in a study of T-cell reconstitution after alpha-beta-depleted transplantation in children. Study-wide results and limits: The study reportedly traced alpha-beta T cells about two months after transplant to several hundred expanded graft clones. From surviving recipient T cells and thymic progenitors came the high day-60 TCRbeta diversity observed in some patients. Newly generated T cells supplied most T-cell counts and diversity one year post-transplant.

Germline V gene lookup returns CDR1 MNHNS and CDR2 SASEGT. CDR3 length equals 14 residues. The ends were cut back, 2 bases at V and 0 bases at J, with 4 bases in the middle. With respect to this clonotype: Its matching antigen is unknown.

Unique molecular identifiers were incorporated into the prepared TCRbeta library. A single record per CDR3 protein comes from TCRdb applying MiXCR to the PCR reads. Here the sample spans approximately 300,000 distinct CDR3 sequences, about 7.3% being singletons. The sample consisted of peripheral blood, taken 360 days after TCRalphabeta/CD19-depleted stem cell transplant. This sequence joins TRBV6-1 and TRBJ2-2, with unresolved D. This TCR derives from a female patient aged 2-9 years who had a stem cell transplant for Fanconi anemia, so the T cells may come from the graft donor. CDR3 residues: CASSEPANTGELFF. The CDR3 DNA sequence: TGTGCCAGCAGTGAACCAGCGAACACCGGGGAGCTGTTTTTT.